These T cell receptor beta chains were read from a single sample in a study of blood T cell repertoires in COVID-19. The repertoire was sequenced with immunoSEQ multiplex PCR; TCRdb's copy has only in-frame clones and lacks some. The data hold under 200,000 clones, with about four fifths observed a single time. The sample was peripheral blood. Every receptor here comes from a middle-aged woman with COVID-19, enrolled during active disease. Each CDR3 is given with its conserved first and last residue. D genes are given only for firm matches. Rows give clone size only sometimes, using once, few, many, or a class for an expanded clone.

d_gene: -; abundance: -; v_gene: TRBV12-3/TRBV12-4; j_gene: TRBJ1-1; len: 13; CDR3aa: CASSLGVQAEAFF; CDR3nt: TGTGCCAGCAGTTTGGGAGTCCAGGCCGAAGCTTTCTTT
d_gene: TRBD1; abundance: -; v_gene: TRBV7-9; j_gene: TRBJ1-1; len: 17; CDR3aa: CASSWPGQGYRDTEAFF; CDR3nt: TGTGCCAGCAGCTGGCCGGGACAGGGATATCGTGACACTGAAGCTTTCTTT
d_gene: -; abundance: -; v_gene: TRBV4-3; j_gene: TRBJ1-6; len: 17; CDR3aa: CASSQETGGARSSPLHF; CDR3nt: TGCGCCAGCAGCCAAGAGACCGGGGGGGCGAGGAGTTCACCCCTCCACTTT
d_gene: -; abundance: -; v_gene: TRBV30; j_gene: TRBJ1-1; len: 13; CDR3aa: CAWGLEGVTEAFF; CDR3nt: TGTGCCTGGGGACTGGAGGGAGTCACTGAAGCTTTCTTT
d_gene: TRBD2; abundance: -; v_gene: TRBV10-1; j_gene: TRBJ2-3; len: 17; CDR3aa: CASSEFEIAGPSDTQYF; CDR3nt: TGCGCCAGCAGTGAGTTCGAGATAGCGGGTCCCTCAGATACGCAGTATTTT
d_gene: TRBD2; abundance: -; v_gene: TRBV27; j_gene: TRBJ2-7; len: 14; CDR3aa: CASSPGGEGYEQYF; CDR3nt: TGTGCCAGCTCACCTGGGGGGGAGGGCTACGAGCAGTACTTC
d_gene: -; abundance: -; v_gene: TRBV10-3; j_gene: TRBJ2-6; len: 15; CDR3aa: CAISEGLEVANVLTF; CDR3nt: TGTGCCATCAGTGAGGGGTTGGAGGTGGCCAACGTCCTGACTTTC
d_gene: TRBD2; abundance: -; v_gene: TRBV11-2; j_gene: TRBJ2-5; len: 18; CDR3aa: CASSSPMGLAGGEETQYF; CDR3nt: TGTGCCAGCAGCTCCCCCATGGGACTAGCGGGAGGAGAGGAGACCCAGTACTTC
d_gene: -; abundance: -; v_gene: TRBV6-5; j_gene: TRBJ1-1; len: 14; CDR3aa: CASSPTESNTEAFF; CDR3nt: TGTGCCAGCAGTCCCACAGAATCTAACACTGAAGCTTTCTTT
d_gene: -; abundance: -; v_gene: TRBV30; j_gene: TRBJ1-2; len: 13; CDR3aa: CAWSAGGNYGYTF; CDR3nt: TGTGCCTGGAGTGCGGGGGGTAACTATGGCTACACCTTC
d_gene: -; abundance: once; v_gene: TRBV19; j_gene: TRBJ2-3; len: 15; CDR3aa: CASSISIGTTDTQYF; CDR3nt: TGTGCCAGTAGTATATCCATTGGGACAACGGATACGCAGTATTTT
d_gene: TRBD2; abundance: -; v_gene: TRBV19; j_gene: TRBJ2-1; len: 14; CDR3aa: CASKPGGPRNEQFF; CDR3nt: TGTGCCAGTAAACCGGGAGGCCCCCGCAATGAGCAGTTCTTC
d_gene: -; abundance: -; v_gene: TRBV10-3; j_gene: TRBJ2-7; len: 14; CDR3aa: CASLDGVNSYEQYF; CDR3nt: TGTGCCTCCCTTGACGGGGTAAATTCCTACGAGCAGTACTTC
d_gene: -; abundance: -; v_gene: TRBV6-4; j_gene: TRBJ1-6; len: 15; CDR3aa: CASSDPEGDNSPLHF; CDR3nt: TGTGCCAGCAGTGACCCCGAAGGGGATAATTCACCCCTCCACTTT
d_gene: TRBD2; abundance: once; v_gene: TRBV12-3/TRBV12-4; j_gene: TRBJ2-5; len: 13; CDR3aa: CASSFGLAGGLYF; CDR3nt: TGTGCCAGCAGTTTTGGGCTAGCGGGGGGGCTGTACTTC
d_gene: -; abundance: -; v_gene: TRBV7-2; j_gene: TRBJ1-6; len: 15; CDR3aa: CASSLDYSYNSPLHF; CDR3nt: TGTGCCAGCAGCTTAGACTACTCCTATAATTCACCCCTCCACTTT
d_gene: TRBD1; abundance: -; v_gene: TRBV6-2/TRBV6-3; j_gene: TRBJ2-1; len: 17; CDR3aa: CASSPWDSPSLGNEQFF; CDR3nt: TGTGCCAGCAGTCCATGGGACAGCCCTTCTTTGGGGAATGAGCAGTTCTTC
d_gene: TRBD2; abundance: -; v_gene: TRBV9; j_gene: TRBJ2-3; len: 18; CDR3aa: CASSVGGLAGVPTDTQYF; CDR3nt: TGTGCCAGCAGCGTAGGAGGACTAGCGGGGGTCCCCACAGATACGCAGTATTTT